The 25 T cell receptor beta chains listed next were all sequenced from one sample in a study of blood T cells in healthy people across ages. A sample-barcoded 5' primer and a J-beta primer mix were used in a second PCR of roughly 7 to 12 cycles. TCRdb re-derived calls from the 5' RACE reads in MiXCR, one entry per CDR3 protein. Counted here are some 640,000 distinct CDR3 sequences, approximately 30% occurring once; the ten biggest clones make up more than 15%. Sequencing input: blood. The receptors were sampled from a woman aged 80 or older in good health.

The chain uses TRBV7-6 and TRBJ2-1; 9 nucleotides line up with TRBD2. Trimming at V came to 0 bases and at J to 5 bases, leaving 8 bases not matched to a gene. This CDR3 has 17 amino acids. Germline loops: CDR1 SGHVS, CDR2 FNYEAQ. CDR3 amino acids: CASSLAPAGGTHNEQFF. Written as DNA, the CDR3 is TGTGCCAGCAGCTTAGCGCCAGCGGGGGGAACACACAATGAGCAGTTCTTC.

This clonotype was detected only a few times. Given a much more abundant clone one base away, this may be a read error. The genes are TRBV7-2 and TRBJ1-2, with TRBD1 matching 7 bases. This CDR3 comprises 14 residues. CDR1 and CDR2 from the germline V gene are SGHTA and FQGNSA. In nucleotides, the CDR3 is TGTGCCAGCAACTTAGAGGGACAGTCCTATGGCTACACCTTC. This gives the protein CASNLEGQSYGYTF.

This clonotype was counted at least ten times. No DNA is shown, since the ends of the CDR3 on it are uncertain; the CDR3 is the one TCRdb lists. This chain joins TRBV7-2 and TRBJ1-4. CDR1 and CDR2 from the germline V gene are SGHTA and FQGNSA. The CDR3 spans 16 residues, counting both ends. The CDR3: CASSSSFSTTNEKLFF.

This clonotype was detected ten times or more. The chain employs TRBV6-6 and TRBJ2-1; 13 positions agree with TRBD2. This CDR3 spans 15 amino acids. Germline CDR1 and CDR2: MNHNY and SVGAGI (reference sequence). J lost 7 bases, V lost 6 bases, and 6 bases had no gene match. The CDR3 nucleotides are TGTGCCAGCAGCCAACTAGCGGGGGGGCCGAATGAGCAGTTCTTC. Amino acids: CASSQLAGGPNEQFF.

This clonotype was seen ten or more times. The rearrangement uses TRBV27 and TRBJ2-3; maybe TRBD1 (5 bases). The V end was cut by 4 bases, the J end by 4 bases, with 9 bases between. The CDR3 covers 13 residues. Germline CDR1 and CDR2: MNHEY and SMNVEV (reference sequence). The CDR3 coding sequence is TGTGCCAGCAGTTCTGGGGCAGCAGATACGCAGTATTTT. Translation gives CASSSGAADTQYF.

A note on this clonotype: The junction shows a germline mismatch at one end, possibly a read error. The chain joins TRBV6-5 to TRBJ1-4; a weak D match, TRBD1 (5 bases). The length of the CDR3 is 15 residues. CDR1 and CDR2 from the germline V gene are MNHEY and SVGAGI. As DNA, the CDR3 is TGTGCCAGCAGTTACTCGGCAGGGACTAATGAAAAACGGTTTTTT. Translating it yields CASSYSAGTNEKRFF.

This clonotype has at least ten counts. The J gene is TRBJ2-5, the V gene TRBV2; D possibly matches TRBD1 or TRBD2 (5 bases each). V lost 5 bases, J lost 4 bases, and 20 bases lay in between. From germline, CDR1 is SNHLY and CDR2 FYNNEI. This CDR3 has 16 amino acids. The DNA of the CDR3 is TGTGCCAGCAGTTTTCCCGGGACCCCGTCTGGAGAGACCCAGTACTTC. It codes for CASSFPGTPSGETQYF.

V usage is TRBV7-2 and J usage is TRBJ2-7, with D uncertain. The germline V gene has CDR1 SGHTA and CDR2 FQGNSA. Between the trimmed V and J ends, which lost 1 base and 0 bases, there was a span of 13 bases. The CDR3 runs 16 residues. The CDR3 spells CASSLGSGSSSYEQYF. The CDR3 region has the DNA TGTGCCAGCAGCTTAGGTTCGGGTTCCAGCTCCTACGAGCAGTACTTC.

As to this clonotype: This may be a read error, as it is one base from a much larger clone. The rearrangement joins TRBV6-5 to TRBJ2-1; D perhaps matches TRBD2 (5 bases). Per the germline V gene, CDR1 is MNHEY and CDR2 is SVGAGI. The CDR3 sequence is 13 residues long. The CDR3 loop is CTSSDGLLGEQFF. As DNA, the CDR3 is TGTACCAGCAGTGACGGACTTTTAGGTGAGCAGTTCTTC.

Worth noting for this clonotype: A much larger clone differs from this one at a single base, so this may be a read error. The chain uses TRBV20-1 and TRBJ2-3; TRBD1 matches 10 bases. Germline CDR1 is DFQATT and CDR2 is SNEGSKA (reference sequence). The CDR3 length is 14 residues. The CDR3 spells CGAVGQGSQDTQYF. Here the CDR3 DNA reads TGCGGTGCTGTGGGACAGGGGAGTCAAGATACGCAGTATTTT.

The chain combines TRBV30 with TRBJ2-1; TRBD2 might be the D (6 bases). The germline V and J ends were trimmed by 0 bases and 13 bases, with 16 bases remaining between them. This CDR3 comprises 13 residues. Germline loops: CDR1 GTSNPN, CDR2 SVGIG (reference sequence). CDR3 region: CAWSVRSGETQFF. The CDR3 nucleotides read TGTGCCTGGAGTGTACGATCGGGGGAGACCCAGTTCTTC.

For this clonotype: The missing conserved phenylalanine or tryptophan at the end of this CDR3 makes a read error likely. The gene calls are TRBV10-3 and TRBJ2-7; 8 nucleotides line up with TRBD1. The CDR3 loop spans 14 amino acids. Germline V gene sequence: CDR1 ENHRY, CDR2 SYGVKD. J gave up 7 bases and V 4 bases, and 9 bases lay outside the gene matches. This CDR3 is CAISADRARNEQYL. DNA of the CDR3: TGTGCCATCAGTGCGGACAGGGCAAGGAATGAGCAGTACTTA.

This rearrangement joins TRBV3-1 to TRBJ1-2; the D is unclear. The CDR3 extends over 12 amino acids. Trimming stripped 4 bases from V and 8 bases from J, with 11 bases between. Per the germline V gene, CDR1 is LGHDT and CDR2 is YNNKEL (reference sequence). CDR3 in amino acids: CASSPTNRGYTF. The CDR3 DNA reads TGTGCCAGCAGCCCGACCAACCGAGGCTACACCTTC.

This clonotype was seen a few times. The J gene is TRBJ2-5, the V gene TRBV19; D is unclear. Germline V gives CDR1 LNHDA, CDR2 SQIVND (reference sequence). The CDR3 has 13 amino acids. Trimming removed 3 bases from V and 5 bases from J, with 10 bases in between. CDR3 loop: CASSIRTWETQYF. DNA for the CDR3: TGTGCCAGTAGTATTCGCACTTGGGAGACCCAGTACTTC.

This clonotype was counted at least ten times. The chain links TRBV5-1 to TRBJ2-3; D not certain. The CDR3 is 15 amino acids. CDR1 is SGHRS and CDR2 is YFSETQ in the germline V gene. The V end was cut by 4 bases, the J end by 2 bases, with 14 bases between. The CDR3 nucleotides read TGCGCCAGCAGCCGTATAGGCTCAGACACAGATACGCAGTATTTT. Translated, it gives CASSRIGSDTDTQYF. The whole variable domain, remainder taken from reference TRBV5-1 and TRBJ2-3, is KAGVTQTPRYLIKTRGQQVTLSCSPISGHRSVSWYQQTPGQGLQFLFEYFSETQRNKGNFPGRFSGRQFSNSRSEMNVSTLELGDSALYLCASSRIGSDTDTQYFGPGTRLTVL.

A remark on this clonotype: Possible read error: a much larger clone is one base away. The chain has TRBV28 and TRBJ2-7; D is perhaps TRBD1 (7 bases). This CDR3 is 12 amino acids long. Germline CDR1 MDHEN, CDR2 SYDVKM. The DNA for the CDR3 is TGTGCCAGCCGACAGGGACTCTACGTGCAGTACTTC. Protein product: CASRQGLYVQYF.

A note on this clonotype: A much larger clone lies a single base off, so this may be a read error. V usage is TRBV29-1 and J usage is TRBJ2-3, with TRBD2 matching over 7 bases. The V segment lost 7 bases and the J segment 5 bases; nucleotides outside the gene matches: 6. CDR3 length equals 12 residues. In germline, CDR1 is SQVTM, CDR2 ANQGSEA. Written as DNA, the CDR3 is TGCAGCGGTGATCCGGGAGGAGATACGCAGTATTTT. This gives the protein CSGDPGGDTQYF.

This clonotype was seen more than once but under ten times. The chain couples TRBV30 to TRBJ1-5; no reliable D call. This CDR3 comprises 13 residues. Trimming removed 4 bases at V and 3 bases at J, with 10 bases between. The germline V gene encodes CDR1 GTSNPN and CDR2 SVGIG (reference sequence). In nucleotides, the CDR3 is TGTGCCTGGACGCGGGATCTCAATCAGCCCCAGCATTTT. This codes for CAWTRDLNQPQHF. Based on the CDR3 plus reference TRBV30 and TRBJ1-5, the full variable domain is SQTIHQWPATLVQPVGSPLSLECTVEGTSNPNLYWYRQAAGRGLQLLFYSVGIGQISSEVPQNLSASRPQDRQFILSSKKLLLSDSGFYLCAWTRDLNQPQHFGDGTRLSIL.

This clonotype was counted many times. V usage is TRBV29-1 and J usage is TRBJ2-3, with TRBD1 identical over 10 bases. CDR1 and CDR2 (germline): SQVTM, ANQGSEA. J gave up 5 bases and V 6 bases, and 8 bases lay outside the gene matches. CDR3 length: 14 amino acids. Here the CDR3 DNA reads TGCAGCGTCTCGGACAGGGGGAGGCAAGATACGCAGTATTTT. Its protein product is CSVSDRGRQDTQYF.

This clonotype was counted many times. This rearrangement joins TRBV5-1 to TRBJ1-2; D ambiguous. The length of the CDR3 is 15 residues. The germline V and J ends were trimmed by 2 bases and 3 bases, with 14 bases remaining between them. CDR1 and CDR2 (germline): SGHRS, YFSETQ. The CDR3 reads CASSFGLRVHYGYTF. The CDR3, as DNA: TGCGCCAGCAGCTTTGGCTTGAGAGTCCACTATGGCTACACCTTC. Using reference TRBV5-1 and TRBJ1-2 for the parts outside the CDR3, the full variable domain is KAGVTQTPRYLIKTRGQQVTLSCSPISGHRSVSWYQQTPGQGLQFLFEYFSETQRNKGNFPGRFSGRQFSNSRSEMNVSTLELGDSALYLCASSFGLRVHYGYTFGSGTRLTVV.

About this clonotype: A much larger clone sits a single nucleotide away, making a read error possible. J is TRBJ1-1 and V is TRBV11-3, with unresolved D. The CDR3 extends over 13 amino acids. The germline CDR1 and CDR2 sequences are SGHNT and YENEEA. The CDR3 reads CASSLSRNAEAFF. The CDR3 DNA is TGTGCCAGCAGCTTAAGCCGGAACGCTGAAGCTTTCTTT.

The rearrangement joins TRBV4-1 to TRBJ2-2; TRBD2 aligns across 10 bases. The CDR3 spans 16 residues. The ends lost 7 bases at V and 1 base at J; junction bases unmatched: 6. Germline V gene lookup returns CDR1 MGHRA and CDR2 YSYEKL. The CDR3 DNA sequence: TGCGCCAGCAACTCGCTAGCGGGGGTGAACACCGGGGAGCTGTTTTTT. The encoded protein is CASNSLAGVNTGELFF.

This clonotype occurred once. Since a much larger clone is just one base distant, this may be a read error. J is TRBJ2-1 and V is TRBV4-1, with a weak D call TRBD2 (6 bases). This CDR3 has 16 residues. The germline V gene encodes CDR1 MGHRA and CDR2 YSYEKL. With 0 bases removed from V and 5 bases from J, the gap between germline ends came to 14 bases. The CDR3 DNA sequence: TGCGCCAGCAGCCAAGAGGGAGGTAGCCGCGACAATGAGCAGTTCTTC. Protein product: CASSQEGGSRDNEQFF.

This clonotype was detected many times. The chain couples TRBV7-2 to TRBJ2-1, with a tentative D call TRBD1 (6 bases). The CDR3 covers 14 residues. V dropped 3 bases and J dropped 9 bases, with 15 bases sitting between them. Germline CDR1 and CDR2: SGHTA and FQGNSA. CDR3: CASSFLIQGSEQFF. The CDR3 DNA is TGTGCCAGCAGCTTCTTAATACAGGGAAGTGAGCAGTTCTTC.

V gene TRBV15 combines with J gene TRBJ1-5; D remains unclear. CDR3 length: 15 amino acids. Germline CDR1 reads LNHNV; CDR2 reads YYDKDF (reference sequence). V was trimmed by 5 bases and J by 4 bases, leaving 15 bases between them. This chain's CDR3 is CATSPTRIGNQPQHF. In nucleotides, the CDR3 is TGTGCCACCAGCCCAACCCGCATCGGGAATCAGCCCCAGCATTTT.